This T cell receptor beta chain was observed in a study of radiotherapy plus CTLA-4 blockade in lung cancer. Study overall: With around 30% of patients having disease control, objective responses were seen in roughly 18%.

CDR3 length equals 13 residues. The germline V gene has CDR1 LNHDA and CDR2 SQIVND (reference sequence). After removal of 1 base from V and 4 bases from J, the junction contained 0 bases not matched to a gene. Chemo-refractory metastatic non-small-cell lung cancer patients received focal radiation with ipilimumab CTLA-4 blockade. This table comes from immunoSEQ multiplex PCR, and its TCRdb copy is limited to in-frame clones, with some not included. Of 55,000 to 65,000 clones in the sample, around 69% were seen once. Study-level findings and limits: Increased serum interferon-beta after radiation also reportedly predicted response strongly. Once radiotherapy plus ipilimumab had been given, TCR clones derived from tumor expanded in blood.

This clone appeared a single time. What it binds is unknown. This sequence was found in a human donor with non-small cell lung cancer who had a complete response to radiotherapy plus ipilimumab. This material consisted of peripheral blood, taken from a patient treated with radiotherapy plus ipilimumab. The chain combines TRBV19 with TRBJ1-2, with 7 bases matching TRBD1. CDR3 DNA: TGTGCCAGTAGTATAGGGACAGGCTATGGCTACACCTTC. Translation gives CASSIGTGYGYTF.